Listed here are 25 T cell receptor beta chains from one sample, sequenced in a study of blood T cell repertoires in COVID-19. Here immunoSEQ multiplex PCR was the method, and the copy in TCRdb shows in-frame clones only, minus some. The sample holds over 150,000 clones, about 82% seen once. Sequencing was done on a sample of peripheral blood. These receptors all stem from a woman of 80 years or more with COVID-19, enrolled during active disease.

This chain uses TRBV11-2 with TRBJ2-1; the D gene is possibly TRBD1 (5 bases). Trimming stripped 7 bases from V and 6 bases from J, with 16 bases between. The CDR3 length is 14 residues. Germline V gives CDR1 SGHAT, CDR2 FQNNGV. The CDR3 spells CASTALQGFNEQFF. The CDR3 DNA is TGTGCCAGCACCGCCCTGCAGGGCTTCAATGAGCAGTTCTTC.

The V and J genes are TRBV6-5 and TRBJ1-2; a weak D match, TRBD1 (5 bases). CDR1 and CDR2 from the germline V gene are MNHEY and SVGAGI. The CDR3 extends over 13 amino acids. Trimming cost V 2 bases and J 2 bases, with 6 bases left between them. In DNA form, the CDR3 reads TGTGCCAGCAGTTACGACAGAAACTATGGCTACACCTTC. Its translation is CASSYDRNYGYTF.

For this clone: At one boundary the junction diverges from the germline segment, which might be a read error. The J gene is TRBJ1-6, the V gene TRBV5-1, with TRBD1 identical over 11 bases. Per germline, CDR1 SGHRS and CDR2 YFSETQ. The CDR3 totals 14 residues. The CDR3 coding sequence is TGCGCCAGCTGCTTGGGACAGGGGGATTCACCCCTCCACTTT. This sequence encodes CASCLGQGDSPLHF.

This chain joins TRBV7-6 and TRBJ2-1, with 8 positions matching TRBD2. The CDR3 totals 17 residues. Germline CDR1 is SGHVS and CDR2 is FNYEAQ. After removal of 1 base from V and 3 bases from J, the junction contained 8 bases not matched to a gene. The CDR3 loop is CASSLVLDSGIYNEQFF. The CDR3 nucleotides read TGTGCCAGCAGCTTAGTTCTGGATAGCGGGATCTACAATGAGCAGTTCTTC. Supplemented by reference TRBV7-6 and TRBJ2-1, the full variable domain reads GAGVSQSPRYKVTKRGQDVALRCDPISGHVSLYWYRQALGQGPEFLTYFNYEAQQDKSGLPNDRFSAERPEGSISTLTIQRTEQRDSAMYRCASSLVLDSGIYNEQFFGPGTRLTVL.

This CDR3 is CASSERRGLEQFF. The CDR3 DNA is TGTGCCAGCAGTGAACGAAGGGGGCTAGAGCAGTTCTTC. V usage is TRBV6-1 and J usage is TRBJ2-1; 7 bases align to TRBD1. Germline-derived CDR1 and CDR2 are MNHNS and SASEGT. The CDR3 has 13 amino acids. Trimming cost V 2 bases and J 10 bases; bases outside gene matches: 5.

The CDR3 DNA sequence: TGTGCCAGCAGCCAAGATCCCCCTAGCGGGAGGAACAATGAGCAGTTCTTC. Its translation is CASSQDPPSGRNNEQFF. This rearrangement joins TRBV4-2 to TRBJ2-1, with 11 bases that match TRBD2. The CDR3 extends over 17 amino acids. Germline CDR1 and CDR2: LGHNA and YNFKEQ. V lost 0 bases, J lost 5 bases, and 6 bases stayed unmatched.

The genes are TRBV28 and TRBJ2-2; D is possibly TRBD2 (5 bases). The ends were cut back, 3 bases at V and 0 bases at J, with 8 bases in the middle. This CDR3 spans 15 amino acids. Germline V CDR1 and CDR2: MDHEN, SYDVKM. The CDR3 DNA sequence: TGTGCCAGCAGTTTCGTGGGAGCGAACACCGGGGAGCTGTTTTTT. This gives the protein CASSFVGANTGELFF.

As concerns this clone: Mismatch with germline at one junction end may stem from a read error. V gene TRBV7-7 combines with J gene TRBJ1-3; D remains unclear. Germline loops: CDR1 SSHAT, CDR2 FNYEAQ (reference sequence). CDR3 length: 14 amino acids. The CDR3 here is CASSPVGAGNTIYF. The CDR3 DNA sequence: TGTGCTAGCAGCCCGGTCGGGGCTGGAAACACCATATATTTT.

The rearrangement uses TRBV18 and TRBJ1-1; no clear D gene. The CDR3 loop spans 14 amino acids. The germline V gene has CDR1 KGHSH and CDR2 LQKENI. V was clipped by 3 bases and J by 0 bases, with 8 bases between them. DNA for the CDR3: TGTGCCAGCTCACCGGAGGGCCTGAACACTGAAGCTTTCTTT. Its translation is CASSPEGLNTEAFF.

The chain joins TRBV3-1 (or the pseudogene TRBV3-2) to TRBJ1-2, with 9 bases lining up with TRBD1. Per the germline V gene, CDR1 is LGHDT and CDR2 is YNNKEL (reference sequence). V lost 5 bases to trimming and J lost 3 bases; unmatched junction nucleotides: 4. This CDR3 has 14 residues. The CDR3 loop is CASSAGQGDYGYTF. The CDR3 bases are TGTGCCAGCAGCGCGGGACAGGGAGACTATGGCTACACCTTC.

The rearrangement uses TRBV11-2 and TRBJ2-7, with TRBD1 matching 7 bases. V shed 1 base and J 3 bases; nucleotides not matched to a gene: 12. There are 17 residues in the CDR3. From germline, CDR1 is SGHAT and CDR2 FQNNGV. The CDR3 region is CASSLGGGRGILYEQYF. In DNA, the CDR3 is TGTGCCAGCAGCTTAGGGGGCGGCAGGGGGATCCTCTACGAGCAGTACTTC. The full variable domain, with the rest looked up from reference TRBV11-2 and TRBJ2-7, is EAGVAQSPRYKIIEKRQSVAFWCNPISGHATLYWYQQILGQGPKLLIQFQNNGVVDDSQLPKDRFSAERLKGVDSTLKIQPAKLEDSAVYLCASSLGGGRGILYEQYFGPGTRLTVT.

This chain links TRBV3-1 (or the pseudogene TRBV3-2) with TRBJ2-1, with D perhaps matching TRBD2 (5 bases). The CDR3 runs to 14 residues. V was shortened by 1 base and J by 4 bases, with 8 bases between the two germline ends. Germline V gives CDR1 LGHDT, CDR2 YNNKEL (reference sequence). The chain's CDR3 is CASSQAGLYNEQFF. The DNA of the CDR3 is TGTGCCAGCAGCCAAGCGGGATTGTACAATGAGCAGTTCTTC.

V gene TRBV5-1 combines with J gene TRBJ1-5; perhaps TRBD1 as D (5 bases). Per the germline V gene, CDR1 is SGHRS and CDR2 is YFSETQ. Deletions cut 4 bases from V and 5 bases from J, with 13 bases between. This CDR3 contains 14 residues. The CDR3 sequence is CASSLGQFDQPQHF. The CDR3 DNA follows: TGCGCCAGCAGCCTAGGACAATTCGATCAGCCCCAGCATTTT.

V is TRBV2 and J is TRBJ2-5; 8 nucleotides line up with TRBD2. The J segment lost 4 bases and the V segment lost 1 base, leaving 11 bases of the junction unmatched. The CDR3 consists of 17 residues. Germline CDR1 and CDR2: SNHLY and FYNNEI. CDR3 amino acids: CASSEGFTSGGGETQYF. The CDR3 DNA sequence: TGTGCCAGCAGTGAAGGTTTTACTAGCGGAGGGGGAGAGACCCAGTACTTC.

The V and J genes are TRBV3-1 (or the pseudogene TRBV3-2) and TRBJ1-1; maybe TRBD1 (5 bases). The CDR3 is made up of 14 amino acids. V gave up 1 base and J gave up 7 bases, with 13 bases separating them. CDR1 is LGHDT and CDR2 is YNNKEL in the germline V gene (reference sequence). The chain's CDR3 is CASSQVMADSEAFF. The CDR3 DNA sequence: TGTGCCAGCAGCCAAGTCATGGCAGACAGTGAAGCTTTCTTT.

Details on this clone: One end of the junction is discordant with germline, which a read error may explain. This rearrangement joins TRBV6-5 to TRBJ1-1, with 7 bases aligning to TRBD1. The length of the CDR3 is 13 residues. Germline values: CDR1 MNHEY, CDR2 SVGAGI. CDR3 coding DNA: TGTGCCAGCAGTTACGGGAGCAGGGGGACCGTGACTTTT. As protein: CASSYGSRGTVTF.

This rearrangement joins TRBV7-9 to TRBJ2-3, with D maybe TRBD2 (5 bases). The CDR3 contains 12 residues. Trimming shortened V by 11 bases and J by 2 bases, and 11 bases separated the two germline ends. The germline CDR1 and CDR2 sequences are SEHNR and FQNEAQ (reference sequence). CDR3 amino acids: CAFPGSTDTQYF. CDR3 nucleotides: TGTGCCTTCCCGGGATCCACAGATACGCAGTATTTT.

The chain recombines TRBV14 with TRBJ2-3; 9 nucleotides align to TRBD2. The CDR3 is 14 residues long. CDR1 is SGHDN, CDR2 FVKESK, per germline. With V trimmed by 8 bases and J by 4 bases, 7 bases remained unmatched. This CDR3 reads CASARGLAADTQYF. The CDR3 nucleotides are TGTGCCAGCGCACGGGGACTAGCCGCAGATACGCAGTATTTT.

The chain has TRBV5-4 and TRBJ2-7, with 11 bases fitting TRBD1. There are 14 residues in the CDR3. CDR1 is SGHNT and CDR2 is YYREEE in the germline V gene (reference sequence). Trimming took 3 bases from V and 1 from J; bases not matched to a gene: 0. In DNA form, the CDR3 reads TGTGCCAGCAGCTGGGACAGGGGGTCCTACGAGCAGTACTTC. It specifies CASSWDRGSYEQYF. Based on the CDR3 plus reference TRBV5-4 and TRBJ2-7, the full variable domain is ETGVTQSPTHLIKTRGQQVTLRCSSQSGHNTVSWYQQALGQGPQFIFQYYREEENGRGNFPPRFSGLQFPNYSSELNVNALELDDSALYLCASSWDRGSYEQYFGPGTRLTVT.

V and J are TRBV5-1 and TRBJ2-3, with D possibly matching TRBD1 (5 bases). V lost 3 bases and J 5 bases, leaving 16 bases between the germline ends. The CDR3 extends over 15 amino acids. CDR1 and CDR2 (germline): SGHRS, YFSETQ. CDR3 sequence: CASSSGTQGKDTQYF. CDR3 DNA: TGCGCCAGCAGCTCAGGTACCCAGGGAAAAGATACGCAGTATTTT.

With regard to this clone: The junction shows a germline mismatch at one end, possibly a read error. The chain employs TRBV28 and TRBJ2-7; tentatively, D is TRBD2 (6 bases). Germline values: CDR1 MDHEN, CDR2 SYDVKM. This CDR3 is 11 amino acids long. The chain's CDR3 is CAVGDRDSVLF. As DNA, the CDR3 is TGTGCCGTCGGGGACCGGGACTCAGTACTGTTC.

The V gene is TRBV28, the J gene TRBJ2-2; D gene uncertain. Germline-derived CDR1 and CDR2 are MDHEN and SYDVKM. Trimming stripped 2 bases from V and 3 bases from J, with 4 bases between. This CDR3 spans 13 amino acids. CDR3 protein: CASSLPDTGELFF. In DNA, the CDR3 is TGTGCCAGCAGTTTACCGGACACCGGGGAGCTGTTTTTT.

The V call is TRBV19, the J call TRBJ2-2; 9 nucleotides agree with TRBD1. Germline CDR1 reads LNHDA; CDR2 reads SQIVND (reference sequence). V lost 4 bases, J lost 6 bases, and 12 bases stayed unmatched. This CDR3 has 17 amino acids. The CDR3 is CASSTAVGDRASGELFF. The CDR3 nucleotides are TGTGCCAGTAGTACGGCGGTCGGGGACAGGGCTTCCGGGGAGCTGTTTTTT.

J is TRBJ2-3 and V is TRBV27; TRBD1 matches 7 bases. V lost 2 bases and J lost 0; bases outside the gene matches: 5. CDR3 length equals 16 residues. Looked up from germline, CDR1 is MNHEY and CDR2 is SMNVEV (reference sequence). The CDR3 region has the DNA TGTGCCAGCAGTTTAACAGGGGACCTCAGCACAGATACGCAGTATTTT. Its protein is CASSLTGDLSTDTQYF.

The gene calls are TRBV28 and TRBJ1-4; possible D gene TRBD1, 6 bases. The germline V and J ends were trimmed by 7 bases and 7 bases, with 13 bases remaining between them. Germline V gene data show CDR1 as MDHEN and CDR2 as SYDVKM. The CDR3 has 13 residues. CDR3 nucleotides: TGTGCCAGCATCGGGGGGGCCGGTGAAAAACTGTTTTTT. It translates to CASIGGAGEKLFF.